The entry below gives a single T cell receptor (beta chain) sequence along with its context. In this sample, this clone turned up once. What this receptor recognizes is not known. No much larger clone is present one base from it, and per-base qualities are unavailable. The data originate from a study of shared clonotypes between healthy human individuals (dated by TCRdb to 2020 to 2021). About the study as a whole: The cohort included three men and two women between 18 and 49 years of age. For each donor, three plates each were used for CD4 naive and CD4 memory, two plates were used for CD8 naive, and one plate was used for CD8 memory. To estimate repertoire size and how much clonotype sharing occurs between individuals, the study deeply sequenced the blood TCR repertoires of five or six healthy adults. To increase sequencing depth and limit assay-specific biases, different laboratories used diverse techniques to prepare libraries and sequence TCR repertoires. Per donor, leukapheresis produced somewhere between about 0.85 and 9.5 billion PBMCs.

The donors were healthy, HIV-negative adults with no recently reported acute infections or vaccinations. All donors were Caucasian adults living in Nashville, Tennessee, USA. CD4+ T cells were enriched by magnetic negative selection; naive cells were then positively selected on CD45RA, and the negative fraction formed the memory subset. Blood was collected by leukapheresis, and PBMCs were isolated by Ficoll-Histopaque density gradient centrifugation and then cryopreserved in liquid nitrogen vapor phase. Purity and quantity of every magnetically sorted T cell population were checked by analytical flow cytometry. Genomic DNA was isolated from every sorted fraction and measured by UV absorbance on a Nanodrop 2000c. Trimming accounts for 5 bases at V and 4 bases at J, while the number of junction bases matched to no gene is 9. The CDR3 goes from the cysteine to the phenylalanine over 15 residues. The sequence is cut down to CDR3 DNA, 45 bases in frame from base 1. From a lookup of the germline V gene, CDR1 and CDR2 are KGHSH and LQKENI.

Beyond this particular receptor, the publication reports: Sampling was restricted to blood, and TCR repertoires in tissue are likely to differ from TCR repertoires in blood. Pairwise subsampling indicated that sequencing depth was expected to affect the degree of clonotype sharing among donors. Across several donors, roughly 5.1% of naive CD4, approximately 3.5% of naive CD8, roughly 2.3% of memory CD4, and approximately 0.4% of memory CD8 clonotypes were shared. Estimated clonotype richness was generally larger for naive than for memory subsets. Higher generation probabilities were observed for clonotypes shared by all four sorted-subset donors than for non-shared clonotypes. The genetic and exposure-history diversity represented was limited by the small number of donors. Even with the large sequencing depth, rarefaction of the sorted-subset datasets indicated that sequencing was incomplete.

Using the deep immunoSEQ assay, multiplex PCR amplified TCR CDR3 regions from genomic DNA. Extracted genomic DNA from each cell subset was spread evenly across all wells of several immunoSEQ 96-well plates, with each plate serving as a replicate. For sorted subsets, approximately 190 ng genomic DNA, equal to 30,000 or so T cell genomes, was loaded into each replicate PCR. The purified libraries were quantified using a Qubit 3.0 fluorometer, sized with a Bioanalyzer 2100, and then quantified again using the KAPA Library Quantification kit. Every immunoSEQ 96-well plate was sequenced on a separate single-read 150-cycle Illumina NextSeq 550 flow cell. As for the original processing: Because the immunoSEQ output included only junctional sequences and no quality scores, the filtering could not be the same as the filtering used for full-length reads. To assign V/J genes and CDR3, sequences were annotated using PyIR, a Python wrapper for IgBLAST v1.9, with IMGT germline references. Reads with weak V/J assignments (E-value above 1e-6), missing CDR3, stop codons, out-of-frame junctions, or ambiguous translated residues were removed. A V3J clonotype was defined by an identical inferred V gene, J gene, and CDR3 amino acid sequence. Percentage overlap between repertoires was calculated by dividing the number of shared unique clonotypes by the size of the smaller repertoire. Three approaches were used to assess repertoire richness: RTK rarefaction, the Chao1 estimator, and Recon v2.1 estimates of unobserved clonotypes. For all TCRbeta clonotypes obtained by the gDNA method from four donors, generation probabilities were computed with OLGA. TCRdb stores this immuneACCESS table with in-frame sequences only. Part of the clones is absent; in the studies checked, under half of the shortfall reflects unresolved V genes, and no reason is known for the rest. D and trimming were read from the DNA, whereas the V and J calls and clone size are those reported in that table. The sample table lists 1.4 million to 1.5 million clones, approximately 96% of them with a count of one. The ten largest clones take up more than 0.9% of the sample.

Material: naive CD4+ T cells sorted from blood. Reading the label with the study, this specimen's cell subset or site is: CD45RA+ positively selected. The chain is encoded by TRBV18 joined to TRBJ1-1, and 8 junction bases match TRBD1. The source of this sequence is a man younger than 40 in good health. This receptor has the CDR3 CASSTTTGGGTEAFF. The DNA sequence follows: TGTGCCAGCTCAACCACTACAGGGGGTGGCACTGAAGCTTTCTTT. Full variable domain (CDR3 extended with the reference TRBV18 and TRBJ1-1 proteins): NAGVMQNPRHLVRRRGQEARLRCSPMKGHSHVYWYRQLPEEGLKFMVYLQKENIIDESGMPKERFSAEFPKEGPSILRIQQVVRGDSAAYFCASSTTTGGGTEAFFGQGTRLTVV.